The T cell receptor beta chain under discussion was sequenced for a study of CD8+ T cells in alopecia areata. General study findings and limits: Only a single nonresponder existed, so baseline CD8+ expansion links stay unclear. TCR sharing was clearer in mice than between patients, perhaps partly owing to patient HLA diversity.

The treatment: oral pan-JAK inhibitor, 5-10 mg twice daily. The CDR3 consists of 13 residues. V shed 2 bases and J shed 2 bases, with 10 bases lying between them. CDR1 and CDR2 (germline): GTSNPN, SVGIG (reference sequence). Extraction and reverse transcription of RNA yielded cDNA as the sequencing template. Assay used: immunoSEQ multiplex PCR; TCRdb lists only in-frame clones, some missing. The repertoire holds about 120,000 clones, 53% seen once, with roughly 0.5% in the top ten. To note about this clone: Antigen: not known.

The sample in question was CD4+ T cells sorted from blood, obtained at week 4, from a patient treated with tofacitinib. V and J are TRBV30 and TRBJ2-7; no reliable D call. The clonotype was recovered from a human donor with alopecia areata. The CDR3 here is CAWSPSGPYEQYF. The DNA for the CDR3 is TGTGCCTGGAGTCCAAGTGGACCCTACGAGCAGTACTTC.